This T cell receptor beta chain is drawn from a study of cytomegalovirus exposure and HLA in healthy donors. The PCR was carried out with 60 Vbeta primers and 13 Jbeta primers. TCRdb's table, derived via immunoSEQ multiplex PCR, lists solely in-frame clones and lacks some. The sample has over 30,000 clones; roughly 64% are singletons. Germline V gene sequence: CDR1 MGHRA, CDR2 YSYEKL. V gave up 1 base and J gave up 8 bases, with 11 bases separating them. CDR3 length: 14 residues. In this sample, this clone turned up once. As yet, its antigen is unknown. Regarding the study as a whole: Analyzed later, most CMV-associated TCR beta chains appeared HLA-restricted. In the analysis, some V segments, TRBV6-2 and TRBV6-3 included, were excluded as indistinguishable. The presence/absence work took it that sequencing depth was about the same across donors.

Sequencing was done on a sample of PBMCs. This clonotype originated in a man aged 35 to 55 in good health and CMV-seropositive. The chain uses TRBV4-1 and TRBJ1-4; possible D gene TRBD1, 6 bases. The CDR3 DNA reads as TGCGCCAGCAGCCAAGGGGGGGGGCTCGAAAAACTGTTTTTT. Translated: CASSQGGGLEKLFF.